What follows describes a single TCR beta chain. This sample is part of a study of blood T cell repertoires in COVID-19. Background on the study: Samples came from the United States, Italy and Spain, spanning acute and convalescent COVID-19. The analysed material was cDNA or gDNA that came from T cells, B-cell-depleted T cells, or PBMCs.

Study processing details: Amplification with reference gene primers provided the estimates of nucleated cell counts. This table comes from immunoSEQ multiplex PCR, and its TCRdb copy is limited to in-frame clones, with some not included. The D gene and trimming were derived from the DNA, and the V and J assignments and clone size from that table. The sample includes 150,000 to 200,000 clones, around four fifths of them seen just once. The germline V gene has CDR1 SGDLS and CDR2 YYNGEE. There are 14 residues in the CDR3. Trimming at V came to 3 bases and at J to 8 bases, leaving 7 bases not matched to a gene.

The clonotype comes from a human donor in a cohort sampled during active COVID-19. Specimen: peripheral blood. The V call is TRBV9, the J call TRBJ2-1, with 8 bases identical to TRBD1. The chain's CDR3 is CASSARQGFDEQFF. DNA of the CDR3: TGTGCCAGCAGCGCCCGACAGGGGTTTGATGAGCAGTTCTTC.